The clone carrying this TCR beta chain was seen many times. One end of the junction does not line up with germline, which may come from a read error. The sample comes from a study of human T cells and chemical hapten exposure. Study-wide background: Small volume differences among pooled libraries mainly caused per-sample TCR yield variation.

As for time point: patch test 1, 2 weeks after DPC sensitization. This sample's treatment: therapeutic diphenylcyclopropenone sensitization with weekly scalp DPC. Each donor was an alopecia patient between 18 and 70 years of age who qualified for DPC. Via MiXCR, TCRdb re-called the RACE reads, giving one row per CDR3 protein. The data hold approximately 100,000 distinct CDR3 sequences, with approximately 10% observed a single time. Material: whole blood, obtained in connection with sensitization to the hapten diphenylcyclopropenone (DPC). The sequence was collected from a woman in her forties with alopecia areata. Some clones in this sample may be carry-over from other donors' samples.

For the CDR3, the DNA is TGCAGTACTAGACCCCCCGGAGGGAACACCGGGGAGCTGTTTTTT. Translated, it gives CSTRPPGGNTGELFF. The V call is TRBV20-1, the J call TRBJ2-2, with a weak D call TRBD2 (5 bases). Germline assignment: CDR1 DFQATT and CDR2 SNEGSKA (reference sequence). The CDR3 spans 15 residues.